This T cell receptor beta chain was sequenced during a study of blood T cell repertoires in COVID-19. The CDR3 extends over 14 amino acids. The ends were cut back, 6 bases at V and 4 bases at J, with 15 bases in the middle. CDR1 SNHLY and CDR2 FYNNEI come from the germline V gene. Data came from immunoSEQ multiplex PCR; TCRdb stores just in-frame clones and leaves some out. This table holds tens of thousands of clones, 80% to 95% found once. Sequencing was done on a sample of peripheral blood. This sequence joins TRBV2 and TRBJ1-2; D is unresolved. The TCR was taken from a man between 45 and 60 years old with COVID-19, enrolled during active disease. The CDR3 DNA follows: TGTGCCAGCAGGGAGAGGGTCAGCCCCTATGGCTACACCTTC. Translating it yields CASRERVSPYGYTF.